The rows below give T cell receptor beta chains drawn from one sample of a study of cytomegalovirus exposure and HLA in healthy donors. Sequencing used immunoSEQ multiplex PCR; TCRdb keeps in-frame clones, though not all of them. The repertoire holds more than 150,000 clones, with more than 80% as singletons. Source material: PBMCs. These receptors all stem from a woman in her forties or fifties in good health and CMV-seropositive. Each CDR3 is given with its conserved first and last residue. Each record gives: D gene, clone size, J gene, CDR3 length, V gene, CDR3 protein, CDR3 DNA. The D gene is left open where the match is weak. Expanded clones are given a class, and other clones once, few, many or no size at all.

>TRBD1|-|TRBJ2-7|15|TRBV27
CASSYRDRASYEQYF
TGTGCCAGCAGTTACCGGGACAGGGCCTCCTACGAGCAGTACTTC
>-|-|TRBJ2-7|13|TRBV9
CASSVGETYEQYF
TGTGCCAGCAGCGTAGGCGAGACCTACGAGCAGTACTTC
>TRBD2|-|TRBJ2-3|13|TRBV2
CASQLARTDTQYF
TGTGCCAGCCAACTAGCGAGAACAGATACGCAGTATTTT
>TRBD1|-|TRBJ2-7|14|TRBV7-2
CASSISGTAYEQYF
TGTGCCAGCAGCATTTCCGGGACAGCCTACGAGCAGTACTTC
>-|few|TRBJ1-3|17|TRBV6-1
CASSVEGVLFSGNTIYF
TGTGCCAGCAGTGTTGAGGGCGTACTTTTCTCTGGAAACACCATATATTTT
>-|-|TRBJ2-7|14|TRBV6-5
CARDRWQGKYEQYF
TGTGCCAGGGACCGTTGGCAGGGGAAGTACGAGCAGTACTTC
>TRBD1|-|TRBJ1-1|15|TRBV2
CASDSTGAMNTEAFF
TGTGCCAGCGACTCGACAGGGGCTATGAACACTGAAGCTTTCTTT
>-|once|TRBJ2-7|12|TRBV25-1
CASGQITYEQYF
TGTGCCAGCGGACAGATCACCTACGAGCAGTACTTC
>-|-|TRBJ1-2|15|TRBV5-6
CASSPDGSGNYGYTF
TGTGCCAGCAGCCCGGACGGCTCAGGGAACTATGGCTACACCTTC
>-|-|TRBJ2-3|16|TRBV7-9
CASSYLRGYSTDTQYF
TGTGCCAGCAGCTACCTAAGGGGGTACAGCACAGATACGCAGTATTTT
>TRBD1|-|TRBJ2-7|13|TRBV7-9
CSSSLRQGGEQYF
TGTTCCAGCAGCCTAAGACAGGGGGGCGAGCAGTACTTC
>-|-|TRBJ2-7|13|TRBV5-1
CASSLDRGYEQYF
TGCGCCAGCAGCTTGGACCGGGGTTACGAGCAGTACTTC
>TRBD1|-|TRBJ2-3|15|TRBV7-2
CASSSSQGRTDTQYF
TGTGCCAGCAGCTCATCACAGGGGCGCACAGATACGCAGTATTTT
>TRBD1|-|TRBJ2-2|15|TRBV6-5
CASSYRDRGAGELFF
TGTGCCAGCAGTTACAGGGACAGGGGGGCCGGGGAGCTGTTTTTT
>-|-|TRBJ1-1|15|TRBV9
CASSVAGGADTEAFF
TGTGCCAGCAGCGTAGCGGGAGGGGCCGACACTGAAGCTTTCTTT
>-|-|TRBJ1-1|12|TRBV6-6
CASSVGESEAFF
TGTGCCAGCAGTGTGGGAGAGTCTGAAGCTTTCTTT
>-|few|TRBJ1-1|11|TRBV29-1
CSVAGSTEAFF
TGCAGCGTTGCGGGTTCTACTGAAGCTTTCTTT
>-|-|TRBJ2-1|12|TRBV7-2
CASSNFYNEQFF
TGTGCCAGCAGTAACTTTTACAATGAGCAGTTCTTC
>-|-|TRBJ2-7|15|TRBV5-1
CASSWTNPYSYEQYF
TGCGCCAGCAGCTGGACTAACCCTTACTCCTACGAGCAGTACTTC
>TRBD2|-|TRBJ2-1|15|TRBV5-1
CASGEGAGAYNEQFF
TGCGCCAGCGGGGAGGGAGCGGGCGCGTACAATGAGCAGTTCTTC
>-|once|TRBJ2-2|14|TRBV21-1
CASSAQVNTGELFF
TGTGCCAGCAGCGCACAGGTAAACACCGGGGAGCTGTTTTTT
>-|-|TRBJ2-7|13|TRBV5-1
CASSLQRDYEQYF
TGCGCCAGCAGCTTGCAGCGAGACTACGAGCAGTACTTC
>TRBD1|-|TRBJ2-3|12|TRBV29-1
CSVGQVTDTQYF
TGCAGCGTCGGACAGGTCACAGATACGCAGTATTTT
>TRBD1|-|TRBJ1-6|14|TRBV27
CASSPRGGNSPLHF
TGTGCCAGCAGCCCGCGAGGGGGCAATTCACCCCTCCACTTT
>TRBD2|-|TRBJ2-5|13|TRBV7-3
CASSLAGGETQYF
TGTGCCAGCAGCTTAGCGGGGGGTGAGACCCAGTACTTC
>-|-|TRBJ2-7|15|TRBV27
CASSSIPGQTYEQYF
TGTGCCAGCAGTTCAATCCCGGGACAAACCTACGAGCAGTACTTC
>-|-|TRBJ2-6|18|TRBV7-9
CSSSSRDTLVPGANVLTF
TGTTCCAGCAGCTCCCGGGACACCTTAGTACCTGGGGCCAACGTCCTGACTTTC
>-|once|TRBJ2-6|15|TRBV2
CASRLRYSGANVLTF
TGTGCCAGCAGATTGCGTTACTCTGGGGCCAACGTCCTGACTTTC
>TRBD2|-|TRBJ2-2|18|TRBV12-5
CASGLPTGTSGDTGELFF
TGTGCTAGTGGTTTGCCGACAGGGACTAGCGGGGACACCGGGGAGCTGTTTTTT
>TRBD1|-|TRBJ1-1|11|TRBV7-8
CASSLTGEAFF
TGTGCCAGCAGCTTGACAGGGGAAGCTTTCTTT
>-|-|TRBJ2-1|14|TRBV7-9
CASSWGQTSNEQFF
TGTGCCAGCTCGTGGGGCCAGACTTCTAATGAGCAGTTCTTC
>-|-|TRBJ1-4|16|TRBV9
CASSVESRPDNEKLFF
TGTGCCAGCAGCGTAGAGTCAAGGCCCGATAATGAAAAACTATTTTTT
>-|-|TRBJ2-5|15|TRBV11-3
CASSPLGLPGETQYF
TGTGCCAGCAGCCCCCTGGGCTTACCTGGCGAGACCCAGTACTTC
>TRBD2|-|TRBJ2-5|13|TRBV6-1
CASSPAGLETQYF
TGTGCCAGCAGTCCAGCGGGGTTGGAGACCCAGTACTTC
>-|-|TRBJ1-3|14|TRBV6-1
CACTGHTSGNTIYF
TGTGCCTGCACGGGACACACCTCTGGAAACACCATATATTTT
>TRBD1|-|TRBJ1-2|15|TRBV2
CASSANRGANYGYTF
TGTGCCAGCAGCGCTAACAGGGGAGCTAACTATGGCTACACCTTC
>TRBD1|-|TRBJ2-4|16|TRBV5-6
CASSFQPGQLKNIQYF
TGTGCCAGCAGCTTTCAACCGGGACAGCTAAAAAACATTCAGTACTTC
>-|-|TRBJ2-7|13|TRBV19
CASSRQGGYEQYF
TGTGCCAGTAGTAGACAGGGAGGCTACGAGCAGTACTTC
>-|-|TRBJ1-5|14|TRBV19
CASSIDLYNQPQHF
TGTGCCAGTAGTATAGATCTATACAATCAGCCCCAGCATTTT
>TRBD2|-|TRBJ2-7|16|TRBV27
CASSLYSGVSSYEQYF
TGTGCCAGCAGTTTGTATAGCGGGGTTAGCTCCTACGAGCAGTACTTC
>-|-|TRBJ1-5|14|TRBV6-5
CASSLRQSSQPQHF
TGTGCCAGCAGTCTCCGACAGTCCAGTCAGCCCCAGCATTTT
>-|-|TRBJ1-3|16|TRBV5-6
CASSSLDGGRGNTIYF
TGTGCCAGCAGCTCCCTAGACGGGGGGCGCGGAAACACCATATATTTT
>-|once|TRBJ2-5|13|TRBV5-6
CASSLGAGETQYF
TGTGCCAGCAGCTTGGGGGCAGGGGAGACCCAGTACTTC
>TRBD1|-|TRBJ1-2|13|TRBV5-6
CASSLDRLYGYTF
TGTGCCAGCAGCCTGGACAGGTTATATGGCTACACCTTC
>TRBD2|-|TRBJ2-7|19|TRBV7-2
CASSLVVSPLAGGPYEQYF
TGTGCCAGCAGCTTAGTGGTTTCCCCACTAGCGGGGGGGCCCTACGAGCAGTACTTC
>TRBD1|-|TRBJ1-1|17|TRBV4-3
CASSQDIQGAMNTEAFF
TGCGCCAGCAGCCAAGACATCCAGGGGGCTATGAACACTGAAGCTTTCTTT
>-|-|TRBJ2-7|13|TRBV7-2
CASSRGYSYEQYF
TGTGCCAGCAGCCGGGGGTACTCCTACGAGCAGTACTTC
>TRBD1|-|TRBJ1-5|14|TRBV28
CASSPNRGNQPQHF
TGTGCCAGCAGCCCTAACAGGGGAAATCAGCCCCAGCATTTT